This TCR beta chain was sequenced for a study of T cells expressing NK-cell markers. Study observations and caveats: Among CD8+ T cells from 5 to 7 donors, dominant NKG2C+ clonotypes accounted for roughly 1.0-7.0%.

Concerning this clonotype itself: Its antigen is still unknown.

Germline V lookup: CDR1 SGHRS, CDR2 YFSETQ. There are 20 residues in the CDR3. Reanalyzing the 5' RACE reads, TCRdb keeps one entry per CDR3 protein, without DNA. This sample's clone table lists 450,000 to 600,000 distinct CDR3 sequences. The clonotype comes from a man younger than 30 in good health. Material: blood T cells: a sorted CD56 or NKG2C T cell subset, CD4+ or CD8+ T cells, or bulk PBMC T cells (not recorded which). V usage is TRBV5-1 and J usage is TRBJ2-1; the TCRdb D gene call, TRBD2, has no DNA to confirm it. CDR3 amino acids: CASSHPVQSTAGLIYNEQFF.